This TCR beta chain was found in a study of T cell repertoires in cytomegalovirus infection. Study overall: Carrying CMV and the relevant HLA type showed in public TCR beta signatures.

At least ten counts were recorded for this clonotype. Its target is unknown. Study results and caveats: HLA-C-restricted CMV clonotypes gave the most frequent clonotype in two of eight donors.

Germline CDR1 and CDR2: SGHTA and FQGNSA. The length of the CDR3 is 16 residues. After removal of 0 bases from V and 7 bases from J, the junction contained 10 bases not matched to a gene. Via MiXCR, TCRdb re-called the reads, giving one row per CDR3 protein. The table lists 150,000 to 200,000 distinct CDR3 sequences, 8% to 10% of them singletons. This chain connects TRBV7-2 to TRBJ2-7, with 9 bases identical to TRBD2. This receptor was identified in a human donor in good health (CMV status not recorded). Some clones in this sample may be carry-over from other donors' samples. Sequences were obtained from PBMCs. Here the CDR3 DNA reads TGTGCCAGCAGCTTAGCCCTGGCTAGCGGGACATGGGAGCAGTACTTC. Amino acid sequence: CASSLALASGTWEQYF.